This T cell receptor (beta chain) emerged from a study of cytomegalovirus exposure and HLA in healthy donors. Study-wide context: Among about 380 genotyped donors, 80% to 90% fell in the Caucasian-associated ancestry cluster.

In the PCR, 60 Vbeta and 13 Jbeta primers were used. Some clones are missing from TCRdb's copy, which holds only in-frame ones; the method was immunoSEQ multiplex PCR. The profile covers some 140,000 clones, with just under 80% appearing a single time and approximately 4.3% taken by the ten largest. Germline CDR1 is SGDLS and CDR2 is YYNGEE. The CDR3 is made up of 14 amino acids. Trimming took 4 bases from V and 3 from J, leaving 14 bases between them. The sequenced material came from PBMCs. The TCR was taken from a man under 40 in good health. The chain employs TRBV9 and TRBJ2-7; D may be TRBD2 (7 bases). The CDR3 nucleotides are TGTGCCAGCAGCCTAAAGGGGGAGGGCTACGAGCAGTACTTC. Translation gives CASSLKGEGYEQYF.